A single T cell receptor beta chain is shown here with its context. What it binds is unknown. This sample stems from a study of T cell responses to AZD1222 COVID-19 vaccine. Study-level findings and limits: Donors skewed white British and female; clonal diversity was possibly underestimated. Following two doses of AZD1222, Spike-specific TCR breadth and depth rose. It was only a handful of AZD1222 recipients who were seropositive at baseline. Reportedly, close to half of spike-specific TCRs are directed against unmutated variant regions.

Germline V gene data show CDR1 as KGHSH and CDR2 as LQKENI. V lost 6 bases and J lost 4; bases outside the gene matches: 5. The CDR3 extends over 14 amino acids. Method: immunoSEQ multiplex PCR; TCRdb's copy keeps in-frame clones and lacks some. The table includes about 130,000 clones, approximately 90% detected once. The chain recombines TRBV18 with TRBJ1-5, with 8 bases matching TRBD1. The TCR comes from an adult in good health. The sample here was peripheral blood, taken on day 0 of AZD1222 vaccination. The CDR3 sequence: CASSPTGENQPQHF. DNA of the CDR3: TGTGCCAGCTCTCCGACAGGGGAGAATCAGCCCCAGCATTTT.